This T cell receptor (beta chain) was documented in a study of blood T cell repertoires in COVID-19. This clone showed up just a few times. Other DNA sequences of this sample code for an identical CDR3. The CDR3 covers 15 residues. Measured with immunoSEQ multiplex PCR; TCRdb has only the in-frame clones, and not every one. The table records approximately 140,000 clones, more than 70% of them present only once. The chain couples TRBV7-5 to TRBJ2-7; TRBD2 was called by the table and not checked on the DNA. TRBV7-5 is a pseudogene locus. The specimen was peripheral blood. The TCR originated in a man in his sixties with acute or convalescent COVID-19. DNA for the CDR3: TGTGTCAGAAGCCTGGTGAGGGAGGGGCGGGGCGAGCAGTACTTC. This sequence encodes CVRSLVREGRGEQYF.